The present TCR beta chain was sequenced within a study of radiotherapy plus CTLA-4 blockade in lung cancer. General study points: Reports identified early blood T cell clone dynamics, with interferon-beta, as the best response predictor. An expansion of tumor-derived TCR clones occurred in blood after radiotherapy plus ipilimumab.

Comment on this clone: The antigen is undetermined.

Using immunoSEQ multiplex PCR, the repertoire was profiled, and TCRdb retains in-frame clones only, with some absent. The table lists some 110,000 clones, over 80% of them singletons. Alongside CTLA-4 blockade with ipilimumab, patients with chemo-refractory metastatic non-small-cell lung cancer received focal radiation. V was shortened by 5 bases and J by 8 bases, with 31 bases between the two germline ends. The germline gives CDR1 SGHAT, CDR2 FQNNGV. CDR3 size: 19 residues. This receptor was identified in a human donor with non-small cell lung cancer that progressed on radiotherapy plus ipilimumab. This material consisted of peripheral blood, taken from a patient treated with radiotherapy plus ipilimumab. The chain is built from TRBV11-2 and TRBJ2-1, with D tentatively TRBD2 (7 bases). In DNA, the CDR3 is TGTGCCAGCAGCCCTAGAAGAGGGGGGATTTCGCGGGAGAAAGATGAGCAGTTCTTC. Amino acids: CASSPRRGGISREKDEQFF. Drawing the rest from reference TRBV11-2 and TRBJ2-1, the complete variable domain is EAGVAQSPRYKIIEKRQSVAFWCNPISGHATLYWYQQILGQGPKLLIQFQNNGVVDDSQLPKDRFSAERLKGVDSTLKIQPAKLEDSAVYLCASSPRRGGISREKDEQFFGPGTRLTVL.